This TCR beta chain appears in the sequencing data of a study of Graves' ophthalmopathy and Graves' hyperthyroidism (dated by TCRdb to about 2018). Study-wide context: A patient counted as having stable hyperthyroidism if there was no progression to ophthalmopathy within 18 months of follow-up. The study used TCR beta repertoire signatures to distinguish Graves' ophthalmopathy from Graves' hyperthyroidism and to predict progression to ophthalmopathy. In total, approximately 130 blood samples were TCR-sequenced: some 43 ophthalmopathy, over 70 hyperthyroidism and approximately 17 hyperthyroidism-to-ophthalmopathy patients. To explore V-J signatures that separate ophthalmopathy from hyperthyroidism, a discovery set of 100 patients was enrolled, consisting of under 50 with ophthalmopathy and some 59 with stable hyperthyroidism. Once sampling was done, hyperthyroidism patients were given methimazole at a starting dose of 30 mg daily, while ophthalmopathy patients were given high-dose intravenous methylprednisolone. The independent validation cohort included 20 or so hyperthyroidism patients plus 17 patients who later progressed from hyperthyroidism to ophthalmopathy. In more than five hyperthyroidism patients, T-cell repertoires of thyroid tissue and blood were compared. Beyond this particular receptor, the publication reports: The 13-signature model separated ophthalmopathy from stable hyperthyroidism with over 85% sensitivity and less than 83% specificity in cross-validation, and 80%/75% in the test set. Most of the expanded thyroid clonotypes with a frequency above 0.001 were also detected in blood, and it was suggested that the thyroid immune response may be reflected by blood repertoires. In validation, the model predicted ophthalmopathy progression with about 64% sensitivity and about 73% specificity; roughly eleven predicted patients were CT-confirmed with GO in a median of around 6 months. Sample size was not statistically predetermined, and group allocation was not concealed from the investigators.

About this clonotype itself: Which antigen it targets is not known. The record has no base qualities; no much larger clone is one base away.

For repertoire sequencing, the TCR beta CDR3 regions were amplified from RNA transcripts. The first round was an RT-PCR using HTBI primers with the Qiagen OneStep RT-PCR kit, and this first round was followed by a second-round multiplex PCR, then size selection and purification. Libraries were sequenced on an Illumina HiSeq2000 using paired-end 100 bp reads. Concerning the study's data processing: SOAPnuke was used to process the reads, removing any read that contained adapters or uncalled bases, had a mean Phred below 15, or lacked an exact match to the constant primer or identifier. High-quality paired reads were merged with COPE v1.2.5. Clonotypes were defined as unique nucleotide sequences and were aligned to IMGT TRB V, D and J references using MiTCR v1.1. The analysis was limited to V-J combinations with a frequency above 0.0001, which together covered roughly 99% of the repertoires. A TCR clonal expansion and chaos score per V-J combination was defined as the ratio of F50 clonal expansion to chaos observed in the TCRdist matrix. Welch's t-statistics and random forest were used to narrow the features down to roughly twelve V-J combinations, which were then fed into a naive Bayes classifier. Thyroid-blood repertoire similarity was quantified with the Morisita-Horn index. TCRdb took the public reads, trimmed them with fastp at Q25, ran MiXCR for clone calling and kept in-frame beta chains. Entries that share a CDR3 protein sequence are merged under the most common genes and DNA. The V and J calls were not made by the authors but by TCRdb's processing. The sample contains a few hundred thousand distinct CDR3 sequences, about two fifths of them found a single time. 4% to 5% of the sample lies in the top ten.

Via the germline V gene, CDR1 is SGHVS and CDR2 FNYEAQ. Relative to germline, V is 3 bases shorter and J is 2 bases shorter, with 14 bases between their ends. The CDR3, from cysteine to phenylalanine, totals 16 residues. Only CDR3 DNA is held: 48 bases, read in frame from base 1. The hyperthyroidism patients were 18 to 65 years old and newly diagnosed, with a disease duration of less than 2 months. Anyone with other autoimmune diseases, uncontrolled infections, pregnancy or lactation was excluded from the study. Diagnosis relied on clinical symptoms, serum thyroxine, TRAb, thyroid ultrasound and orbital computed tomography. Trizol reagent was used to extract the total RNA, and its quality was then checked on an Agilent 2100 Bioanalyzer.

This clonotype originated in an adult man with Graves' hyperthyroidism. The sequence is built from TRBV7-6 and TRBJ1-5; a weak D assignment points to TRBD1 (5 bases agree). Input material: peripheral blood or thyroid tissue (not recorded which). The CDR3 region reads CASSFYGGSGNQPQHF. The DNA reads as follows: TGTGCCAGCAGCTTTTATGGGGGATCGGGCAATCAGCCCCAGCATTTT.